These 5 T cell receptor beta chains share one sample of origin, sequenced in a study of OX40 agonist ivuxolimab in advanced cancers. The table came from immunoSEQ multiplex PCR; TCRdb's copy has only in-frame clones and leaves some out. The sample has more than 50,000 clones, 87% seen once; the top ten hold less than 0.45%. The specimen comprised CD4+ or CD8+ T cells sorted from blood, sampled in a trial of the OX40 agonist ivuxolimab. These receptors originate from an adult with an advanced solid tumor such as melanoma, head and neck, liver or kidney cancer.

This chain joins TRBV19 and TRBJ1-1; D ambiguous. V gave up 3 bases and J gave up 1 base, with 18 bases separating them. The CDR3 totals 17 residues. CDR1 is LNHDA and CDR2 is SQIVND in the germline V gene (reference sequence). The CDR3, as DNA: TGTGCCAGTAGTATTGAAAGCGGTAAACCCTCGAACACTGAAGCTTTCTTT. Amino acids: CASSIESGKPSNTEAFF.

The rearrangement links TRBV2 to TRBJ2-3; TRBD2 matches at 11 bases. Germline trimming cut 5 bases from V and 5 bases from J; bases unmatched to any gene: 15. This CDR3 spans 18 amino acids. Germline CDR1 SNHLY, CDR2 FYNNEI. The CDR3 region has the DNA TGTGCCAGCAGTTCGAGAGGGACAGCACTAGCGGGGGAAGATACGCAGTATTTT. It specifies CASSSRGTALAGEDTQYF.

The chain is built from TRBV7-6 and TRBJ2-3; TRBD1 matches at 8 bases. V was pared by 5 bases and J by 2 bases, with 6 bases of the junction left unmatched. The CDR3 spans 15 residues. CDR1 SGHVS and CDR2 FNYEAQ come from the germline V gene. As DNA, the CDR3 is TGTGCCAGCAGCAAAAACAGGGGGAACACAGATACGCAGTATTTT. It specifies CASSKNRGNTDTQYF.

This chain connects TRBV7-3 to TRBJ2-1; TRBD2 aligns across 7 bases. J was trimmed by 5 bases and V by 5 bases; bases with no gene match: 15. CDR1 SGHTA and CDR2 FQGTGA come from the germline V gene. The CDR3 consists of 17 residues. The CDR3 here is CASSLRPRDGGNNEQFF. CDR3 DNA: TGTGCCAGCAGCCTAAGACCCCGGGACGGGGGGAACAATGAGCAGTTCTTC.

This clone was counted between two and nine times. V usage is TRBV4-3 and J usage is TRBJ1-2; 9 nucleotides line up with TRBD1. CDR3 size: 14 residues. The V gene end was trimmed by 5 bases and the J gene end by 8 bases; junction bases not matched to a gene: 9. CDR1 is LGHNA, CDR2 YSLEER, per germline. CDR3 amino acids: CASSAAPGQGGYTF. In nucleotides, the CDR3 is TGCGCCAGCAGCGCGGCTCCGGGACAGGGCGGCTACACCTTC.